This entry lists 29 T cell receptor beta chains sequenced from one sample in a study of blood T cell repertoires in COVID-19. Clones were sequenced by immunoSEQ multiplex PCR, and TCRdb holds only the in-frame ones, with some missing. The table has around 210,000 clones, 70% to 85% seen once. Sequenced input: peripheral blood. These receptor sequences come from a woman older than 75 with COVID-19, enrolled during active disease.

The V call is TRBV3-1 (or the pseudogene TRBV3-2), the J call TRBJ2-6; 11 nucleotides line up with TRBD2. The V gene's germline CDR1 is LGHDT and CDR2 YNNKEL (reference sequence). V gave up 2 bases and J gave up 1 base; unmatched junction bases: 7. The CDR3 is made up of 19 amino acids. The CDR3 DNA sequence: TGTGCCAGCAGCCAACTCCCGGGGACTAGCGGTTCTGGGGCCAACGTCCTGACTTTC. It yields the protein CASSQLPGTSGSGANVLTF.

This clone was seen a handful of times. The gene calls are TRBV29-1 and TRBJ1-2; 8 nucleotides align to TRBD1. Germline lookup yields CDR1 SQVTM and CDR2 ANQGSEA. This CDR3 has 14 amino acids. Unmatched junction bases numbered 6, after V lost 4 bases and J lost 2 bases. CDR3 nucleotides: TGCAGCGTTGCATCCGGGACAGGAAACTATGGCTACACCTTC. It specifies CSVASGTGNYGYTF.

CDR3 sequence (DNA): TGCGCCAGCAGTGGCAGGGTTACCGGGGAGCTGTTTTTT. Translation gives CASSGRVTGELFF. V and J are TRBV10-1 and TRBJ2-2, with D possibly being TRBD1 (5 bases). Germline values: CDR1 WNHNN, CDR2 SYGVQD (reference sequence). Trimming took off 4 bases at V and 5 bases at J, with 8 bases between the two ends. The CDR3 has 13 amino acids.

The gene calls are TRBV29-1 and TRBJ1-1; D unresolved. The CDR3 spans 12 residues. V was clipped by 7 bases and J by 2 bases, with 11 bases between them. Germline V lookup: CDR1 SQVTM, CDR2 ANQGSEA. The CDR3 region has the DNA TGCAGCGCGACCCGGGATAACACTGAAGCTTTCTTT. This gives the protein CSATRDNTEAFF.

This rearrangement joins TRBV28 to TRBJ2-2; TRBD1 agrees at 7 bases. Per the germline V gene, CDR1 is MDHEN and CDR2 is SYDVKM. J lost 6 bases, V lost 3 bases, and 10 bases had no gene match. CDR3 size: 16 residues. CDR3 in DNA: TGTGCCAGCAGTTTGGATGGGGACAGACGATCCGGGGAGCTGTTTTTT. This encodes CASSLDGDRRSGELFF. Full variable domain (missing parts from reference TRBV28 and TRBJ2-2): DVKVTQSSRYLVKRTGEKVFLECVQDMDHENMFWYRQDPGLGLRLIYFSYDVKMKEKGDIPEGYSVSREKKERFSLILESASTNQTSMYLCASSLDGDRRSGELFFGEGSRLTVL.

The rearrangement uses TRBV5-4 and TRBJ2-1; D unclear. V lost 0 bases to trimming and J lost 5 bases, with 6 bases between them. Germline CDR1 and CDR2: SGHNT and YYREEE (reference sequence). The length of the CDR3 is 13 residues. CDR3 sequence (DNA): TGTGCCAGCAGCTTGGCTCTCGACAATGAGCAGTTCTTC. Translating gives CASSLALDNEQFF.

The CDR3 sequence: CASSSGQPYTEAFF. The CDR3 DNA sequence: TGCGCCAGCAGCAGCGGACAGCCGTACACTGAAGCTTTCTTT. This chain links TRBV5-1 with TRBJ1-1, with D possibly TRBD1 on 6 matching bases. This CDR3 has 14 amino acids. From germline, CDR1 is SGHRS and CDR2 YFSETQ. V lost 4 bases and J 3 bases, leaving 13 bases between the germline ends.

This sequence joins TRBV5-1 and TRBJ1-4; 9 nucleotides agree with TRBD1. The CDR3 runs 13 residues. In germline, CDR1 is SGHRS, CDR2 YFSETQ. J gave up 12 bases and V 4 bases, and 7 bases lay outside the gene matches. The CDR3 region has the DNA TGCGCCAGCAGCCTTAACCGGGACAGGGAACTGTTTTTT. Translated: CASSLNRDRELFF.

The V and J genes are TRBV10-3 and TRBJ2-5, with D possibly TRBD2 on 6 matching bases. This CDR3 spans 14 amino acids. V was pared by 4 bases and J by 5 bases, with 14 bases between. CDR1 is ENHRY and CDR2 is SYGVKD in the germline V gene. The CDR3 reads CAISVRGPGETQYF. The DNA for the CDR3 is TGTGCCATCAGTGTGCGGGGCCCCGGGGAGACCCAGTACTTC.

The chain couples TRBV10-3 to TRBJ1-4; a weak D match, TRBD1 (6 bases). Germline CDR1 is ENHRY and CDR2 is SYGVKD. This CDR3 comprises 13 residues. V was cut by 8 bases and J by 2 bases, with 9 bases left in between. For the CDR3, the DNA is TGTGCCATCCGCGACAGGACTAATGAAAAACTGTTTTTT. Residues: CAIRDRTNEKLFF.

This chain links TRBV5-1 with TRBJ2-5; 9 positions agree with TRBD1. CDR3 size: 14 residues. V lost 3 bases to trimming and J lost 5 bases; unmatched junction nucleotides: 5. Germline assignment: CDR1 SGHRS and CDR2 YFSETQ. The CDR3 nucleotides are TGCGCCAGCAGCTCACAGGGGGCAGGGGAGACCCAGTACTTC. Translation: CASSSQGAGETQYF.

Here the CDR3 DNA reads TGTGCCACCGTCGGCGACTTAGCCAAAAACATTCAGTACTTC. It is translated as CATVGDLAKNIQYF. The rearrangement uses TRBV10-3 and TRBJ2-4; D gene unclear. CDR1 ENHRY and CDR2 SYGVKD come from the germline V gene. The CDR3 covers 14 residues. Between the trimmed V and J ends, which lost 10 bases and 0 bases, there was a span of 13 bases.

The chain is built from TRBV6-1 and TRBJ2-7, with a possible D match to TRBD2 (6 bases). This CDR3 contains 14 residues. V was pared by 2 bases and J by 3 bases, with 11 bases between. Germline V gene data show CDR1 as MNHNS and CDR2 as SASEGT. The CDR3 spells CASSEPWRGYEQYF. CDR3 DNA: TGTGCCAGCAGTGAACCTTGGAGGGGCTACGAGCAGTACTTC.

To note about this clone: An end of the junction does not agree with germline; a read error may underlie this. The J gene is TRBJ1-1, the V gene TRBV4-1, with D tentatively TRBD1 (5 bases). CDR1 and CDR2 from the germline V gene are MGHRA and YSYEKL. This CDR3 is built from 15 residues. Here the CDR3 DNA reads TGCGCCAGCACCCAAGGAGGCACAGGTCTGGGTGAAGCTTTCTTT. Encoded protein: CASTQGGTGLGEAFF.

The V gene is TRBV28, the J gene TRBJ1-5, with 11 bases fitting TRBD1. From germline, CDR1 is MDHEN and CDR2 SYDVKM. V gave up 10 bases and J gave up 6 bases; unmatched junction bases: 8. The CDR3 sequence is 14 residues long. The DNA of the CDR3 is TGTGCCATCGGGGGACAGGGGGACATTCAGCCCCAGCATTTT. It codes for CAIGGQGDIQPQHF.

This chain links TRBV9 with TRBJ2-7; tentative D call: TRBD2 (7 bases). The CDR3 contains 16 residues. V shed 4 bases and J shed 2 bases, with 19 bases lying between them. Looked up from germline, CDR1 is SGDLS and CDR2 is YYNGEE. CDR3 in DNA: TGTGCCAGCAGCTCCGGGGGAGGGGGGGTAACCTACGAGCAGTACTTC. Residues: CASSSGGGGVTYEQYF.

This rearrangement joins TRBV28 to TRBJ2-3; 8 bases agree with TRBD2. Looked up from germline, CDR1 is MDHEN and CDR2 is SYDVKM. V gave up 8 bases and J gave up 6 bases; unmatched junction bases: 10. The CDR3 is made up of 14 amino acids. This CDR3 reads CASAWAGGRDTQYF. Here the CDR3 DNA reads TGTGCCAGCGCGTGGGCGGGGGGCAGGGATACGCAGTATTTT. Full variable domain (remainder filled in from reference TRBV28 and TRBJ2-3): DVKVTQSSRYLVKRTGEKVFLECVQDMDHENMFWYRQDPGLGLRLIYFSYDVKMKEKGDIPEGYSVSREKKERFSLILESASTNQTSMYLCASAWAGGRDTQYFGPGTRLTVL.

The genes are TRBV5-1 and TRBJ2-3; 10 nucleotides line up with TRBD1. Trimming removed 0 bases from V and 4 bases from J; junction bases left unmatched: 8. The CDR3 length is 17 residues. Germline assignment: CDR1 SGHRS and CDR2 YFSETQ. The CDR3 DNA reads as TGCGCCAGCAGCTTGGCCTTGACAGGGGGCGGGTCAGATACGCAGTATTTT. Its translation: CASSLALTGGGSDTQYF. The variable domain in full, with the rest retrieved from reference TRBV5-1 and TRBJ2-3, is KAGVTQTPRYLIKTRGQQVTLSCSPISGHRSVSWYQQTPGQGLQFLFEYFSETQRNKGNFPGRFSGRQFSNSRSEMNVSTLELGDSALYLCASSLALTGGGSDTQYFGPGTRLTVL.

The chain links TRBV2 to TRBJ2-7, with 8 bases fitting TRBD2. V shed 4 bases and J 5 bases; nucleotides not matched to a gene: 10. CDR1 SNHLY and CDR2 FYNNEI come from the germline V gene. This CDR3 contains 15 residues. CDR3 in amino acids: CASSVGSGGPHEQYF. In DNA, the CDR3 is TGTGCCAGCAGTGTAGGAAGCGGGGGACCCCACGAGCAGTACTTC.

This clone was recorded a few times. J is TRBJ1-1 and V is TRBV6-5; 8 bases align to TRBD1. V lost 0 bases, J lost 11 bases, and 11 bases stayed unmatched. Per germline, CDR1 MNHEY and CDR2 SVGAGI. The CDR3 extends over 15 amino acids. In nucleotides, the CDR3 is TGTGCCAGCAGTTACTCAGGACTAGACAGGGGACGGGCTTTCTTT. Its protein is CASSYSGLDRGRAFF.

This chain links TRBV5-1 with TRBJ2-5, with 9 bases that match TRBD2. Germline lookup yields CDR1 SGHRS and CDR2 YFSETQ. The CDR3 covers 16 residues. V shed 3 bases and J 5 bases; nucleotides not matched to a gene: 11. The DNA for the CDR3 is TGCGCCAGCAGCTCGCGCGGGACTAGCATTGGGGAGACCCAGTACTTC. Translating it yields CASSSRGTSIGETQYF.

The chain is built from TRBV4-2 and TRBJ1-2; D gene unclear. Germline-derived CDR1 and CDR2 are LGHNA and YNFKEQ. Trimming pared 0 bases from V and 0 bases from J, leaving 8 bases between. CDR3 length equals 15 residues. The chain's CDR3 is CASSQDRIANYGYTF. CDR3 bases: TGTGCCAGCAGCCAAGACAGAATCGCTAACTATGGCTACACCTTC.

V gene TRBV2 combines with J gene TRBJ2-3; 11 bases line up with TRBD1. In germline, CDR1 is SNHLY, CDR2 FYNNEI. V was clipped by 6 bases and J by 10 bases; unmatched bases: 3. This CDR3 contains 12 residues. The CDR3 coding sequence is TGTGCCAGCAGGGGGACAGGGGGAGCGCAGTATTTT. It specifies CASRGTGGAQYF.

The chain couples TRBV3-1 (or the pseudogene TRBV3-2) to TRBJ1-1; TRBD1 is a possible D gene (5 bases). V shed 3 bases and J shed 8 bases, with 13 bases lying between them. CDR3 length: 13 amino acids. In germline, CDR1 is LGHDT, CDR2 YNNKEL (reference sequence). CDR3 nucleotides: TGTGCCAGCAGCCAGAATCAGGGTACGGAAGCTTTCTTT. This codes for CASSQNQGTEAFF.

The chain recombines TRBV7-2 with TRBJ2-1; 12 bases are shared with TRBD2. The V segment lost 5 bases and the J segment 1 base; nucleotides outside the gene matches: 6. The CDR3 totals 17 residues. Germline CDR1 and CDR2: SGHTA and FQGNSA. The CDR3 region has the DNA TGTGCCAGCAGCCGGACTAGCGGGGCCGTGTCCTACAATGAGCAGTTCTTC. Translated, it gives CASSRTSGAVSYNEQFF. Full variable domain (outside the CDR3, taken from reference TRBV7-2 and TRBJ2-1): GAGVSQSPSNKVTEKGKDVELRCDPISGHTALYWYRQSLGQGLEFLIYFQGNSAPDKSGLPSDRFSAERTGGSVSTLTIQRTQQEDSAVYLCASSRTSGAVSYNEQFFGPGTRLTVL.

The chain is built from TRBV5-6 and TRBJ2-7, with a tentative D call TRBD1 (6 bases). This CDR3 has 14 residues. The germline V gene has CDR1 SGHDT and CDR2 YYEEEE. V gave up 2 bases and J gave up 1 base, with 10 bases separating them. CDR3 nucleotides: TGTGCCAGCAGCTTATACAGGGTTTCCTACGAGCAGTACTTC. Encoded protein: CASSLYRVSYEQYF.

V gene TRBV18 combines with J gene TRBJ2-1; 9 bases map to TRBD1. Trimming at V came to 0 bases and at J to 15 bases, leaving 9 bases not matched to a gene. The CDR3 totals 14 residues. In germline, CDR1 is KGHSH, CDR2 LQKENI. The CDR3 DNA reads TGTGCCAGCTCACCACCGTTGGGACAGGGAGTTTCGTTCTTC. It encodes CASSPPLGQGVSFF.

The chain combines TRBV5-1 with TRBJ1-6, with TRBD1 matching 8 bases. In germline, CDR1 is SGHRS, CDR2 YFSETQ. V lost 4 bases, J lost 8 bases, and 8 bases stayed unmatched. CDR3 length equals 15 residues. CDR3 in amino acids: CASSPRQGSDSPLHF. In DNA, the CDR3 is TGCGCCAGCAGCCCAAGACAGGGGTCGGATTCACCCCTCCACTTT.

V is TRBV5-4 and J is TRBJ1-1, with D tentatively TRBD1 (6 bases). The ends were cut back, 3 bases at V and 5 bases at J, with 11 bases in the middle. The germline V gene has CDR1 SGHNT and CDR2 YYREEE (reference sequence). This CDR3 spans 13 amino acids. The CDR3 DNA is TGTGCCAGCAGCTCACCTAGGGGGACTGAAGCTTTCTTT. Its translation is CASSSPRGTEAFF.